The 16 T cell receptor beta chains presented below share a single source sample, sequenced in a study of technical replicates of blood from a few donors. TCRdb's copy holds only in-frame clones and misses some; the assay was immunoSEQ multiplex PCR. The sample yields tens of thousands of clones, 95% seen once. What was sequenced was T cells isolated from PBMCs. These receptors were taken from a human donor in good health.

The chain is built from TRBV7-9 and TRBJ1-4, with TRBD1 matching 7 bases. Germline CDR1 SEHNR, CDR2 FQNEAQ (reference sequence). The ends lost 0 bases at V and 5 bases at J; junction bases unmatched: 3. There are 15 residues in the CDR3. CDR3 amino acids: CASSLAAGQNEKLFF. As DNA, the CDR3 is TGTGCCAGCAGCTTAGCGGCGGGACAGAATGAAAAACTGTTTTTT.

This chain uses TRBV7-2 with TRBJ1-4, with TRBD1 as a possible D gene (5 bases). Deletions cut 5 bases from V and 0 bases from J, with 13 bases between. In germline, CDR1 is SGHTA, CDR2 FQGNSA. The CDR3 has 16 amino acids. Here the CDR3 reads CASSPRTFSTNEKLFF. CDR3 in DNA: TGTGCCAGCAGCCCCCGGACATTTTCAACTAATGAAAAACTGTTTTTT.

J is TRBJ2-7 and V is TRBV10-1; 8 nucleotides line up with TRBD2. The CDR3 totals 14 residues. CDR1 is WNHNN, CDR2 SYGVQD, per germline (reference sequence). V lost 4 bases and J lost 6; bases outside the gene matches: 8. Here the CDR3 reads CASSVWASGSEQYF. CDR3 coding DNA: TGCGCCAGCAGTGTATGGGCTAGCGGGTCCGAGCAGTACTTC.

The chain links TRBV4-1 to TRBJ1-6; the match to TRBD1 covers 10 bases. The CDR3 is made up of 18 amino acids. V lost 0 bases to trimming and J lost 7 bases; unmatched junction nucleotides: 9. CDR1 is MGHRA and CDR2 is YSYEKL in the germline V gene. The CDR3 DNA reads as TGCGCCAGCAGCCAAGATGTAGATGGGACAGGGGTAAATTCACCCCTCCACTTT. Amino acid sequence: CASSQDVDGTGVNSPLHF.

This clone was observed a few times. The rearrangement links TRBV5-6 to TRBJ1-2, with 12 nucleotides matching TRBD1. The CDR3 is made up of 16 amino acids. Germline CDR1 SGHDT, CDR2 YYEEEE. After removal of 4 bases from V and 4 bases from J, the junction contained 8 bases not matched to a gene. The CDR3 reads CASSLIRDRGLYGYTF. The CDR3 coding sequence is TGTGCCAGCAGCCTCATCCGGGACAGGGGGCTCTATGGCTACACCTTC.

The rearrangement joins TRBV19 to TRBJ1-5; the match to TRBD1 covers 9 bases. The CDR3 spans 16 residues. The trim removed 7 bases at V and 4 bases at J, leaving 11 bases unmatched. Germline lookup yields CDR1 LNHDA and CDR2 SQIVND (reference sequence). DNA for the CDR3: TGTGCCAGTACCGCCGCCGGGACAGGGCAAAATCAGCCCCAGCATTTT. Residues: CASTAAGTGQNQPQHF.

The chain employs TRBV19 and TRBJ2-7; D possibly corresponds to TRBD2 (5 bases). V lost 3 bases and J 4 bases, leaving 10 bases between the germline ends. The CDR3 runs 13 residues. Germline-derived CDR1 and CDR2 are LNHDA and SQIVND (reference sequence). The CDR3 sequence is CASSMPGVYEQYF. The DNA of the CDR3 is TGTGCCAGTAGTATGCCCGGGGTTTACGAGCAGTACTTC. The full variable domain, rest sourced from reference TRBV19 and TRBJ2-7, is DGGITQSPKYLFRKEGQNVTLSCEQNLNHDAMYWYRQDPGQGLRLIYYSQIVNDFQKGDIAEGYSVSREKKESFPLTVTSAQKNPTAFYLCASSMPGVYEQYFGPGTRLTVT.

The V gene is TRBV19, the J gene TRBJ2-1; 10 bases fit TRBD1. CDR1 and CDR2 from the germline V gene are LNHDA and SQIVND (reference sequence). The length of the CDR3 is 14 residues. Unmatched junction bases numbered 11, after V lost 10 bases and J lost 8 bases. The CDR3 reads CATSDRGWHDEQFF. The CDR3 DNA reads as TGTGCCACCTCGGACAGGGGGTGGCATGATGAGCAGTTCTTC.

The genes are TRBV29-1 and TRBJ2-3; the match to TRBD1 covers 9 bases. This CDR3 is 14 amino acids long. With 7 bases clipped from V and 2 bases from J, the junction kept 7 bases outside the gene matches. CDR1 and CDR2 (germline): SQVTM, ANQGSEA. CDR3 protein: CSADRGGYTDTQYF. The CDR3 DNA sequence: TGCAGCGCGGACAGGGGTGGTTACACAGATACGCAGTATTTT.

The chain combines TRBV6-6 with TRBJ1-1, with a tentative D call TRBD1 (5 bases). Trimming took 5 bases from V and 8 from J, leaving 9 bases between them. The CDR3 consists of 11 residues. Germline V gene lookup returns CDR1 MNHNY and CDR2 SVGAGI (reference sequence). The CDR3 region is CASSRQTEAFF. The DNA for the CDR3 is TGTGCCAGCAGTAGACAGACCGAAGCTTTCTTT.

This sequence joins TRBV7-9 and TRBJ1-1; 8 bases agree with TRBD1. The CDR3 loop spans 17 amino acids. Losses at the gene ends were 4 bases for V and 0 bases for J; bases not matched to a gene: 10. Germline V gene lookup returns CDR1 SEHNR and CDR2 FQNEAQ (reference sequence). CDR3 DNA: TGTGCCAGCAGCTCAAACAGGGGGTTAACGATGAACACTGAAGCTTTCTTT. Translating gives CASSSNRGLTMNTEAFF.

The rearrangement joins TRBV4-2 to TRBJ1-5; 8 bases line up with TRBD1. This CDR3 has 14 residues. The germline gives CDR1 LGHNA, CDR2 YNFKEQ. V lost 2 bases, J lost 6 bases, and 3 bases stayed unmatched. CDR3 in amino acids: CASSQIDRGQPQHF. The DNA of the CDR3 is TGTGCCAGCAGCCAAATTGACAGGGGTCAGCCCCAGCATTTT.

CDR3 in amino acids: CASRDAGGANTGELFF. The CDR3 coding sequence is TGTGCCAGCAGGGATGCAGGGGGTGCGAACACCGGGGAGCTGTTTTTT. The chain links TRBV28 to TRBJ2-2, with 7 bases identical to TRBD1. There are 16 residues in the CDR3. The germline CDR1 and CDR2 sequences are MDHEN and SYDVKM. The trim removed 6 bases at V and 0 bases at J, leaving 7 bases unmatched.

Only a few counts were recorded for this clone. This chain connects TRBV18 to TRBJ1-1; 7 nucleotides align to TRBD1. Trimming cost V 2 bases and J 11 bases; bases outside gene matches: 14. Germline V lookup: CDR1 KGHSH, CDR2 LQKENI. CDR3 length: 15 residues. The CDR3 spells CASSPSDREYIEAFF. The CDR3 nucleotides are TGTGCCAGCTCACCAAGCGACAGGGAGTATATTGAGGCTTTCTTT.

The CDR3 loop reads CASSPPNRQGAFF. CDR3 coding DNA: TGTGCCAGCAGCCCCCCAAATCGACAGGGGGCTTTCTTT. The chain employs TRBV7-6 and TRBJ1-1; 8 nucleotides agree with TRBD1. CDR1 SGHVS and CDR2 FNYEAQ come from the germline V gene. V lost 5 bases, J lost 11 bases, and 10 bases stayed unmatched. The CDR3 spans 13 residues. Full variable domain (outside the CDR3, taken from reference TRBV7-6 and TRBJ1-1): GAGVSQSPRYKVTKRGQDVALRCDPISGHVSLYWYRQALGQGPEFLTYFNYEAQQDKSGLPNDRFSAERPEGSISTLTIQRTEQRDSAMYRCASSPPNRQGAFFGQGTRLTVV.

The rearrangement joins TRBV5-6 to TRBJ2-1, with D hard to call. Germline CDR1 and CDR2: SGHDT and YYEEEE. CDR3 size: 16 residues. The V and J ends lost 0 bases and 0 bases respectively, with 10 bases between them. CDR3 sequence reads: CASSLVPSSSYNEQFF. In DNA form, the CDR3 reads TGTGCCAGCAGCTTGGTTCCATCGAGCTCCTACAATGAGCAGTTCTTC.